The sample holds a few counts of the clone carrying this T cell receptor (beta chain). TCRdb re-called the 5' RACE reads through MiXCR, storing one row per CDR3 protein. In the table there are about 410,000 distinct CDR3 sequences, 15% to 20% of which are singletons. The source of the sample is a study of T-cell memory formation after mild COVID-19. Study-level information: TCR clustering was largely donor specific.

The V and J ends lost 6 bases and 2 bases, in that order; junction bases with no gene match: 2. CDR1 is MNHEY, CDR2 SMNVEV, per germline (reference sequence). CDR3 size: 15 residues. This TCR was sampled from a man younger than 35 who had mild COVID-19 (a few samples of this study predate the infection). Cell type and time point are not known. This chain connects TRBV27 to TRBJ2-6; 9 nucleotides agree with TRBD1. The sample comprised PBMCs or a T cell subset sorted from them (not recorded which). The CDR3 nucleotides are TGTGCCAGCAGACGGGACAGGGCTGGGGCCAACGTCCTGACTTTC. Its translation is CASRRDRAGANVLTF. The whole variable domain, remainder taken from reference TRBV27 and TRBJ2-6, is EAQVTQNPRYLITVTGKKLTVTCSQNMNHEYMSWYRQDPGLGLRQIYYSMNVEVTDKGDVPEGYKVSRKEKRNFPLILESPSPNQTSLYFCASRRDRAGANVLTFGAGSRLTVL.